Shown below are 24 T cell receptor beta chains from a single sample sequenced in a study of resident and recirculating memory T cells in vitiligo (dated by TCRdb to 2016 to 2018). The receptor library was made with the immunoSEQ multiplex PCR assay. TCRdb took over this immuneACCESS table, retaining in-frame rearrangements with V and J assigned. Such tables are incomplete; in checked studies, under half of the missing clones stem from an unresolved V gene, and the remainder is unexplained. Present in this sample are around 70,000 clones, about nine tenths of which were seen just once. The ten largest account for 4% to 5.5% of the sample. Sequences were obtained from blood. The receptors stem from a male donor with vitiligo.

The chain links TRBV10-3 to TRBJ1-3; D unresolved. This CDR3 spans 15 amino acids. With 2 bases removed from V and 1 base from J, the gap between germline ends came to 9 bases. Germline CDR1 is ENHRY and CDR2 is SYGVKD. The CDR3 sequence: CAISETDYSGNTIYF. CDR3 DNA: TGTGCCATCAGTGAGACCGACTATTCTGGAAACACCATATATTTT.

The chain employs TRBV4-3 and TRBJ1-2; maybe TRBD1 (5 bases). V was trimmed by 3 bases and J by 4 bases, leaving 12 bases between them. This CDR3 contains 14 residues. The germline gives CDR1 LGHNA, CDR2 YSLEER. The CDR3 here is CASSQEGHGYGYTF. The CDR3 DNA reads TGCGCCAGCAGCCAGGAGGGGCATGGCTATGGCTACACCTTC.

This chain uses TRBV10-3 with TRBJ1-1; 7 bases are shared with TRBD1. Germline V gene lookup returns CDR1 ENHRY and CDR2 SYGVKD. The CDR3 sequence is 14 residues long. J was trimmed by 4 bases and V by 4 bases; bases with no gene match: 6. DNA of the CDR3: TGTGCCATCAGTGTGCAACAGGGGACCACTGAAGCTTTCTTT. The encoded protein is CAISVQQGTTEAFF.

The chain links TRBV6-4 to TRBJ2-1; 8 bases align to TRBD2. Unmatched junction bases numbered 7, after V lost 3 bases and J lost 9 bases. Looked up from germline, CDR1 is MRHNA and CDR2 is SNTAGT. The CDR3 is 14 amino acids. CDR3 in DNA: TGTGCCAGCAGTGAATCGGGGGGGCTCGGTGAGCAGTTCTTC. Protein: CASSESGGLGEQFF.

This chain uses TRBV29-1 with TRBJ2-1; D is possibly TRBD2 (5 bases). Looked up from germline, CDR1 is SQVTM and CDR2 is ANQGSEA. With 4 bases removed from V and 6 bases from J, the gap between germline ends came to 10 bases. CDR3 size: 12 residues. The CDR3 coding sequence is TGCAGCGTTGTCTTAGCGCCCAATGAGCAGTTCTTC. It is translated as CSVVLAPNEQFF.

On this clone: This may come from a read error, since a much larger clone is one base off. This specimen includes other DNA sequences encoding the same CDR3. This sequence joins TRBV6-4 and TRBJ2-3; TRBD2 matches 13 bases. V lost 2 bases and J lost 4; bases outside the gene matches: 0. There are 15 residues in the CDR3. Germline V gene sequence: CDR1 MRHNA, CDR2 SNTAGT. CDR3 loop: CASSDTSGGADTQYF. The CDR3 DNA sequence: TGTGCCAGCAGTGACACTAGCGGGGGGGCAGATACGCAGTATTTT.

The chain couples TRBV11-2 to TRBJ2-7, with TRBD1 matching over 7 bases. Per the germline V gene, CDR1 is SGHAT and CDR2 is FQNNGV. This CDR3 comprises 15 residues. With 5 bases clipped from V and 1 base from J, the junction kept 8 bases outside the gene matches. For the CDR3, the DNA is TGTGCCAGCAGCCCGACGGGACAGAGTTCCTACGAGCAGTACTTC. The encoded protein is CASSPTGQSSYEQYF.

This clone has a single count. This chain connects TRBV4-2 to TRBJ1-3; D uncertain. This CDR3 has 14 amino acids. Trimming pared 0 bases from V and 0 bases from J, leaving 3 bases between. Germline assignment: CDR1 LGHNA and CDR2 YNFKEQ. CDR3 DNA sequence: TGTGCCAGCAGCCAAGAGAGCTCTGGAAACACCATATATTTT. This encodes CASSQESSGNTIYF.

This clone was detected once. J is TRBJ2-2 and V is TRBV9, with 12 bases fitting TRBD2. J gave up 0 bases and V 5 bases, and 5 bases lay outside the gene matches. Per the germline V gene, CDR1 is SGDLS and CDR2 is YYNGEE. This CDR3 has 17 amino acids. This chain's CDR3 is CASSSGLAGSNTGELFF. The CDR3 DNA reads TGTGCCAGCAGTTCTGGACTAGCGGGGTCGAACACCGGGGAGCTGTTTTTT.

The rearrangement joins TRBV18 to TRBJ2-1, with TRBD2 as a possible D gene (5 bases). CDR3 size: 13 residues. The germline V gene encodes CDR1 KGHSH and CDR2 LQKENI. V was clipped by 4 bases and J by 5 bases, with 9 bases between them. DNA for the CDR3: TGTGCCAGCTCACGAGGGATTGACAATGAGCAGTTCTTC. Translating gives CASSRGIDNEQFF.

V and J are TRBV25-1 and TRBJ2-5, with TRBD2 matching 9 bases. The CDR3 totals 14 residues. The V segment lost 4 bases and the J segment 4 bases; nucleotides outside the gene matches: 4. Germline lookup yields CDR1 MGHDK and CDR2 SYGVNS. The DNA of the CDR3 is TGTGCCAGCAGTGCGGGGACTAGCCTAGAGACCCAGTACTTC. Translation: CASSAGTSLETQYF.

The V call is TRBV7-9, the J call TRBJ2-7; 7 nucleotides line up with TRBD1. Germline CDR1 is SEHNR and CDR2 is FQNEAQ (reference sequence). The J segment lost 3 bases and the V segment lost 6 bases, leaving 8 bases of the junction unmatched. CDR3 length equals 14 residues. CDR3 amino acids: CASSHPGQFYEQYF. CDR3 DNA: TGTGCCAGCAGTCATCCGGGACAGTTCTACGAGCAGTACTTC.

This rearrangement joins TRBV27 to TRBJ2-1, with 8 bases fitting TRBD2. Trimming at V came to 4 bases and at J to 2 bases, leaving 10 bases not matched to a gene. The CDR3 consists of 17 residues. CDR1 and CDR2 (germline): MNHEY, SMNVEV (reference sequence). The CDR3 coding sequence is TGTGCCAGCAGTTCACGGTCGCGGGGGGAACCCTACAATGAGCAGTTCTTC. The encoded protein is CASSSRSRGEPYNEQFF.

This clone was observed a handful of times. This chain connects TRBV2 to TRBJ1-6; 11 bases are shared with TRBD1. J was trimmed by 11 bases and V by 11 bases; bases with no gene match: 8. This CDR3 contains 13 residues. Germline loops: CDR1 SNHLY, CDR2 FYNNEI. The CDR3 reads CAGNRDRGTPLHF. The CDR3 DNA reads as TGTGCCGGCAACAGGGACAGGGGGACACCCCTCCACTTT.

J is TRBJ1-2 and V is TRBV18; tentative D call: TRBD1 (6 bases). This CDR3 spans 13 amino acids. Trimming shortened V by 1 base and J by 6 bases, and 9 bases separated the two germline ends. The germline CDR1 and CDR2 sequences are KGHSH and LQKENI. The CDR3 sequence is CASSPRAGDGYTF. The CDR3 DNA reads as TGTGCCAGCTCACCACGGGCAGGGGATGGCTACACCTTC.

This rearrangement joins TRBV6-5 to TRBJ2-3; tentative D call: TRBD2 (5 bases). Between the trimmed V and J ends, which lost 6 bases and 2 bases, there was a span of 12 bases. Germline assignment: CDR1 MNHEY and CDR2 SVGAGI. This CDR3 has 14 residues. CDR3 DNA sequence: TGTGCCAGCAGAGAGGGCAAAGTCACAGATACGCAGTATTTT. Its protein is CASREGKVTDTQYF.

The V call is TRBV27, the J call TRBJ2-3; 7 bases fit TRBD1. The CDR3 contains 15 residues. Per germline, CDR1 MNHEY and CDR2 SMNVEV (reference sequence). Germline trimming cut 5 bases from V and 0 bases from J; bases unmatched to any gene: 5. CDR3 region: CASSTPTGSTDTQYF. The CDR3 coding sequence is TGTGCCAGCAGTACCCCGACAGGGAGCACAGATACGCAGTATTTT.

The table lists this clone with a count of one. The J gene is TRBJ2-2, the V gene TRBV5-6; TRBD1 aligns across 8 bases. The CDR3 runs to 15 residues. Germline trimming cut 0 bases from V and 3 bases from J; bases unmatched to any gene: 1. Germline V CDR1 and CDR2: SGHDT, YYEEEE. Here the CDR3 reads CASSLADRDTGELFF. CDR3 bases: TGTGCCAGCAGCTTGGCGGACAGGGACACCGGGGAGCTGTTTTTT.

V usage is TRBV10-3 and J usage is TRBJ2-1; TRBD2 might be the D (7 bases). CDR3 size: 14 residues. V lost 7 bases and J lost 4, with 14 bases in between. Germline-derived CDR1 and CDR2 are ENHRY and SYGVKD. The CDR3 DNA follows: TGTGCCATCAACGGGGGGAGGGGGTACAATGAGCAGTTCTTC. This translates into CAINGGRGYNEQFF.

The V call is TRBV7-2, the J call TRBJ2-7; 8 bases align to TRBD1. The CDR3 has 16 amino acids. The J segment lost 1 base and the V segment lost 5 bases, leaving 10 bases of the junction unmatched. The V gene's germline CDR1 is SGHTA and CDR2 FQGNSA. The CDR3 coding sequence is TGTGCCAGCAGCCACGGACAGGGTAGGGGGTCCTACGAGCAGTACTTC. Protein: CASSHGQGRGSYEQYF.

CDR3 sequence reads: CASSEWDRVGNEQFF. In nucleotides, the CDR3 is TGTGCCAGCAGTGAATGGGACAGGGTGGGCAATGAGCAGTTCTTC. J is TRBJ2-1 and V is TRBV2, with 9 bases that match TRBD1. Unmatched junction bases numbered 5, after V lost 2 bases and J lost 6 bases. Germline-derived CDR1 and CDR2 are SNHLY and FYNNEI. The length of the CDR3 is 15 residues.

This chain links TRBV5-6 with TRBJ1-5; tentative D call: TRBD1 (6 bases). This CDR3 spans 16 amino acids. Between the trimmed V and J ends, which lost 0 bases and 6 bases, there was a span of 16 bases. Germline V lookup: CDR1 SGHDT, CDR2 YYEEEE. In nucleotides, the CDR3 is TGTGCCAGCAGCTTGGCCAATTGGGGGGGCTCTCAGCCCCAGCATTTT. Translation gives CASSLANWGGSQPQHF.

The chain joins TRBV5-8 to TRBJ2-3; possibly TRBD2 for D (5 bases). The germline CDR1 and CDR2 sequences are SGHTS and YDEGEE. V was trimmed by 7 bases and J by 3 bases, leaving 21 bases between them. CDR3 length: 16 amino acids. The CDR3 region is CASREKGRSRTDTQYF. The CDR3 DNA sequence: TGTGCCAGCCGGGAAAAGGGTAGGTCGAGGACAGATACGCAGTATTTT.

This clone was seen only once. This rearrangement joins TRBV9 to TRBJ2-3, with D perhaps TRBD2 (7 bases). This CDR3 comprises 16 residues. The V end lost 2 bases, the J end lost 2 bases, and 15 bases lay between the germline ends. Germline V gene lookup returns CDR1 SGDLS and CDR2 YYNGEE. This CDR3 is CASSVYEGGNTDTQYF. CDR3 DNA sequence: TGTGCCAGCAGCGTTTATGAGGGGGGGAACACAGATACGCAGTATTTT.